Listed below are T cell receptor beta chains from one sample, sequenced in a study of early T cells in non-severe SARS-CoV-2 infection. TCRdb re-derived calls from the 5' RACE reads in MiXCR, one entry per CDR3 protein. The data show approximately 66,000 distinct CDR3 sequences, approximately 13% seen once. Material: whole blood. These receptor sequences come from an adult who was a healthcare worker with PCR-confirmed SARS-CoV-2 infection or an uninfected control (not recorded which). Both conserved end residues are part of each CDR3. The D gene is left open where the match is weak. Expanded clones are given a class, and other clones once, few, many or no size at all.

12,TRBJ2-7,-,many,TRBV15,CATSFRGFDQYF,TGTGCCACCAGCTTCCGCGGATTCGACCAGTACTTC
13,TRBJ2-1,TRBD2,many,TRBV7-2,CASSAPGLVSQFF,TGTGCCAGCAGCGCCCCGGGACTAGTCTCACAGTTCTTC
16,TRBJ2-3,TRBD2,many,TRBV5-1,CASSLTGTSRTDTQYF,TGCGCCAGCAGCTTGACCGGGACTAGCAGAACAGATACGCAGTATTTT
16,TRBJ2-5,TRBD2,-,TRBV5-1,CASSLVGAGTREAQYF,TGCGCCAGCAGCTTGGTGGGAGCGGGAACAAGAGAGGCCCAGTACTTC
12,TRBJ2-7,-,-,TRBV12-3/TRBV12-4,CASSPQGSEQCF,TGTGCCAGCAGTCCCCAGGGGTCCGAGCAGTGCTTC
13,TRBJ2-3,-,few,TRBV20-1,CSAIEGRYDTQYF,TGCAGTGCTATTGAGGGACGTTACGATACGCAGTATTTT
15,TRBJ1-2,-,few,TRBV6-1,CASSQGKAGNYGYTF,TGTGCCAGCAGTCAGGGGAAAGCCGGGAACTATGGCTACACCTTC
11,TRBJ2-3,-,many,TRBV20-1,CSARPSDTQYF,TGCAGTGCTAGGCCATCGGATACGCAGTATTTT
15,TRBJ1-2,-,few,TRBV7-2,CASSLYPSNNYGYTF,TGTGCCAGCAGCTTATATCCGAGTAATAACTATGGCTACACCTTC
15,TRBJ2-1,TRBD2,many,TRBV6-2/TRBV6-3,CASNLPGLARNEQFF,TGTGCCAGCAACCTACCGGGACTAGCGCGTAATGAGCAGTTCTTC
14,TRBJ2-3,-,few,TRBV11-2,CASSYIIATDTQYF,TGTGCCAGCAGCTATATTATCGCGACAGATACGCAGTATTTT
13,TRBJ1-1,-,many,TRBV18,CASSRAGNSEAFF,TGTGCCAGCTCCCGCGCTGGAAACTCTGAAGCTTTCTTT
13,TRBJ2-1,-,-,TRBV29-1,CSVGVGSYNEQFF,TGCAGCGTTGGTGTGGGGTCTTACAATGAGCAGTTCTTC
14,TRBJ2-7,TRBD2,many,TRBV7-2,CASSFREGQLEQYF,TGTGCCAGCAGCTTCCGGGAGGGTCAACTAGAGCAGTACTTC
16,TRBJ1-5,TRBD1,few,TRBV6-6,CASSYSQGASNQPQHF,TGTGCCAGCAGTTACTCTCAGGGGGCAAGCAATCAGCCCCAGCATTTT
15,TRBJ1-3,TRBD1,many,TRBV7-2,CASSRDRGGGNTIYF,TGTGCCAGCAGCAGGGACAGGGGGGGTGGAAACACCATATATTTT
15,TRBJ2-7,-,-,TRBV27,CASRPIEAGSYEQYF,TGTGCCAGCAGGCCCATAGAGGCGGGTTCCTACGAGCAGTACTTC
16,TRBJ1-3,TRBD1,-,TRBV9,CASSEDRAYSGNTIYF,TGTGCCAGCAGCGAGGACAGGGCCTACTCTGGAAACACCATATATTTT
14,TRBJ1-1,-,many,TRBV5-5,CASSSRTGLTEAFF,TGTGCCAGCAGCTCCCGGACGGGTTTAACTGAAGCTTTCTTT
18,TRBJ1-1,-,many,TRBV27,CASSLRGHQKAPNTEAFF,TGTGCCAGCAGTTTAAGGGGCCATCAGAAGGCCCCGAACACTGAAGCTTTCTTT
17,TRBJ2-3,TRBD2,-,TRBV7-9,CASSLPGTSGFLDTQYF,TGTGCCAGCAGCTTACCCGGGACTAGCGGGTTCCTAGATACGCAGTATTTT
13,TRBJ2-1,TRBD2,-,TRBV29-1,CSAEGLAGSEQFF,TGCAGCGCCGAGGGACTAGCGGGATCTGAGCAGTTCTTC
15,TRBJ2-1,TRBD2,-,TRBV7-2,CASSLVGGRVDEQFF,TGTGCCAGCAGCTTAGTGGGCGGGAGAGTCGATGAGCAGTTCTTC
16,TRBJ2-5,TRBD2,many,TRBV3-1,CASSQELRLAEETQYF,TGTGCCAGCAGCCAAGAACTGCGACTAGCGGAAGAGACCCAGTACTTC
12,TRBJ1-1,-,-,TRBV3-1,CASTTGGTEAFF,TGTGCCAGCACCACGGGGGGCACTGAAGCTTTCTTT
15,TRBJ2-2,-,few,TRBV10-3,CAISEWHWNTGELFF,TGTGCCATCAGTGAGTGGCATTGGAACACCGGGGAGCTGTTTTTT
15,TRBJ2-1,TRBD2,many,TRBV5-1,CASSSGLADYNEQFF,TGCGCCAGCAGCTCCGGACTAGCGGATTACAATGAGCAGTTCTTC
13,TRBJ1-3,-,few,TRBV10-3,CAISRGAGNTIYF,TGTGCCATCAGCCGAGGTGCTGGAAACACCATATATTTT
13,TRBJ2-7,TRBD1,few,TRBV20-1,CSARTGGSYEQYF,TGCAGTGCTAGGACAGGGGGCAGCTACGAGCAGTACTTC
15,TRBJ2-6,-,many,TRBV2,CASRGLRSGANVLTF,TGTGCCAGCAGAGGGCTCCGCTCTGGGGCCAACGTCCTGACTTTC
14,TRBJ2-5,-,many,TRBV20-1,CSAIARDRAETQYF,TGCAGTGCTATTGCCAGGGATCGTGCAGAGACCCAGTACTTC
14,TRBJ2-7,-,few,TRBV13,CASSSGRLSYEQYF,TGTGCCAGCAGCTCGGGACGTCTGTCCTACGAGCAGTACTTC
14,TRBJ2-7,TRBD2,few,TRBV6-1,CASAERGRSYEQYF,TGTGCCAGCGCAGAGCGGGGGCGTTCCTACGAGCAGTACTTC
17,TRBJ2-6,-,many,TRBV5-1,CASSLAAGNSGANVLTF,TGCGCCAGCAGCTTGGCTGCCGGGAACTCTGGGGCCAACGTCCTGACTTTC
17,TRBJ2-7,TRBD2,many,TRBV28,CASKGLAGGNGVYEQYF,TGTGCCTCCAAGGGACTAGCGGGAGGGAACGGTGTCTACGAGCAGTACTTC
15,TRBJ2-5,TRBD2,few,TRBV20-1,CRPRASGRVWETQYF,TGCAGACCTAGGGCAAGCGGGAGGGTTTGGGAGACCCAGTACTTC
16,TRBJ2-1,-,few,TRBV28,CASSTWGREVQNEQFF,TGTGCCAGCAGTACGTGGGGCAGGGAGGTACAGAATGAGCAGTTCTTC
15,TRBJ2-1,TRBD2,many,TRBV20-1,CSARRLAALYNEQFF,TGCAGTGCTAGAAGGCTAGCGGCCCTATACAATGAGCAGTTCTTC
14,TRBJ2-2,-,many,TRBV5-1,CASTVDANTGELFF,TGCGCCAGTACGGTGGACGCGAACACCGGGGAGCTGTTTTTT
14,TRBJ1-5,TRBD1,-,TRBV19,CASSTGQGYQPQHF,TGTGCCAGTAGTACCGGACAGGGCTATCAGCCCCAGCATTTT
13,TRBJ2-5,TRBD2,few,TRBV7-2,CASQREVKETQYF,TGTGCCAGCCAGCGGGAGGTAAAAGAGACCCAGTACTTC
14,TRBJ1-5,-,-,TRBV20-1,CSARTGVSNQPQHF,TGCAGTGCTAGAACTGGAGTAAGCAATCAGCCCCAGCATTTT
15,TRBJ2-2,-,-,TRBV7-9,CASSSTSTYTGELFF,TGTGCCAGCAGCTCAACTAGCACTTACACCGGGGAGCTGTTTTTT
13,TRBJ2-5,TRBD1,once,TRBV5-1,CASIQGAGETQYF,TGCGCCAGCATTCAGGGGGCCGGAGAGACCCAGTACTTC
17,TRBJ2-3,-,many,TRBV21-1,CASSKVPGPTATDTQYF,TGTGCCAGCAGCAAAGTTCCGGGCCCGACTGCCACAGATACGCAGTATTTT
12,TRBJ2-7,-,-,TRBV27,CASSWPQGEQYF,TGTGCCAGCAGTTGGCCTCAGGGAGAGCAGTACTTC